The next 25 T cell receptor beta chains were all read from a single sample in a study of regulatory T cells in long-lasting Graves disease. Indicated time point: newly diagnosed GD, antithyroid drugs for less than 3 months. The TCR library used RNA extracted from PBMCs. Sequencing libraries for TCR beta were prepared with iRepertoire HTBI primers and Arm-PCR of CDR3 regions. TCRdb called the multiplex PCR reads again in MiXCR, with one record for every CDR3 protein. The sample consists of 400,000 to 500,000 distinct CDR3 sequences, around 15% of them appearing once. Another study also made use of these data, one on T cells in Graves' hyperthyroidism and ophthalmopathy.

The source was peripheral blood mononuclear cells (PBMCs), collected at new diagnosis, from a patient treated with antithyroid drugs. The receptors stem from a woman aged 30 to 39 with Graves disease.

This clonotype was found a few times. V is TRBV25-1 and J is TRBJ2-3; no definite D call. Between the trimmed V and J ends, which lost 4 bases and 2 bases, there was a span of 10 bases. Germline V gene sequence: CDR1 MGHDK, CDR2 SYGVNS. CDR3 size: 14 residues. In nucleotides, the CDR3 is TGTGCCAGCAGTGGGGAAGGGTTCACAGATACGCAGTATTTT. Amino acid sequence: CASSGEGFTDTQYF.

At least ten counts were recorded for this clonotype. The gene calls are TRBV28 and TRBJ1-1, with D uncertain. CDR3 length: 14 residues. The germline CDR1 and CDR2 sequences are MDHEN and SYDVKM. The V gene lost 5 bases and the J gene lost 0 bases, with 10 bases spanning the gap. This CDR3 is CASSNYYMNTEAFF. CDR3 nucleotide sequence: TGTGCCAGCAGTAATTATTACATGAACACTGAAGCTTTCTTT.

The genes are TRBV4-3 and TRBJ2-5, with D perhaps TRBD2 (5 bases). The CDR3 has 15 residues. Trimming left V 1 base short and J 3 bases short, with 12 bases between. Germline V gene data show CDR1 as LGHNA and CDR2 as YSLEER. DNA for the CDR3: TGCGCCAGCAGCCAAGCGCCTTCGCGGGAAGAGACCCAGTACTTC. Protein sequence: CASSQAPSREETQYF.

This sequence joins TRBV5-1 and TRBJ2-7; 8 nucleotides match TRBD1. Trimming took 0 bases from V and 3 from J; bases not matched to a gene: 8. The CDR3 has 16 residues. CDR1 and CDR2 (germline): SGHRS, YFSETQ. The CDR3 DNA reads as TGCGCCAGCAGCTTGGCTCCAGGGGGCGATTACTACGAGCAGTACTTC. Translation: CASSLAPGGDYYEQYF.

The chain recombines TRBV6-1 with TRBJ2-3; 12 bases align to TRBD2. CDR3 length equals 17 residues. The germline gives CDR1 MNHNS, CDR2 SASEGT. Trimming took 6 bases from V and 5 from J; bases not matched to a gene: 12. CDR3 in DNA: TGTGCCAGCAGAACCTCCTTCGGGACTAGCGGGTTAGATACGCAGTATTTT. This encodes CASRTSFGTSGLDTQYF.

At least ten counts were recorded for this clonotype. This chain links TRBV11-3 with TRBJ2-1, with 12 bases fitting TRBD1. The CDR3 runs 14 residues. CDR1 is SGHNT and CDR2 is YENEEA in the germline V gene. With 5 bases clipped from V and 8 bases from J, the junction kept 4 bases outside the gene matches. Written as DNA, the CDR3 is TGTGCCAGCAGCCCGGGACAGGGGGCCGATGAGCAGTTCTTC. This translates into CASSPGQGADEQFF.

This clonotype was seen many times. The chain couples TRBV11-2 to TRBJ2-1; D uncertain. Germline V gene data show CDR1 as SGHAT and CDR2 as FQNNGV. This CDR3 contains 16 residues. V lost 4 bases, J lost 5 bases, and 18 bases lay in between. The chain's CDR3 is CASSSSTHRGNNEQFF. DNA of the CDR3: TGTGCCAGCAGCTCCTCTACGCACAGAGGTAACAATGAGCAGTTCTTC.

This clonotype showed up many times. The chain employs TRBV7-2 and TRBJ2-5, with D unclear. Germline V gene lookup returns CDR1 SGHTA and CDR2 FQGNSA. The CDR3 consists of 14 residues. Trimming took off 1 base at V and 0 bases at J, with 6 bases between the two ends. The CDR3, as DNA: TGTGCCAGCAGCTTAGGGGTGTACCAAGAGACCCAGTACTTC. Protein product: CASSLGVYQETQYF.

Many counts were recorded for this clonotype. The rearrangement uses TRBV18 and TRBJ1-2, with D unclear. With 3 bases removed from V and 3 bases from J, the gap between germline ends came to 14 bases. CDR3 size: 15 residues. CDR1 is KGHSH and CDR2 is LQKENI in the germline V gene. DNA for the CDR3: TGTGCCAGCTCACCTATGCCGGACGGAGACTATGGCTACACCTTC. The encoded protein is CASSPMPDGDYGYTF.

In its sample, this clonotype was seen many times. J is TRBJ2-3 and V is TRBV28; the D gene is possibly TRBD2 (5 bases). The CDR3 runs to 13 residues. Germline V gene sequence: CDR1 MDHEN, CDR2 SYDVKM. V gave up 3 bases and J gave up 6 bases, with 10 bases separating them. The CDR3 loop is CASSFGVRDTQYF. As DNA, the CDR3 is TGTGCCAGCAGTTTCGGGGTCAGGGATACGCAGTATTTT.

The J gene is TRBJ2-1, the V gene TRBV5-1; 8 bases match TRBD2. The germline CDR1 and CDR2 sequences are SGHRS and YFSETQ. The CDR3 is 17 residues long. With 0 bases clipped from V and 9 bases from J, the junction kept 14 bases outside the gene matches. The CDR3, as DNA: TGCGCCAGCAGCTTGGGTACCTGGCGAGCGGGAGAATTTGAGCAGTTCTTC. Its protein is CASSLGTWRAGEFEQFF.

The chain is built from TRBV30 and TRBJ2-1, with TRBD2 as a possible D gene (5 bases). The CDR3 has 14 residues. The germline V gene has CDR1 GTSNPN and CDR2 SVGIG (reference sequence). The germline V and J ends were trimmed by 5 bases and 2 bases, with 13 bases remaining between them. CDR3 nucleotides: TGTGCCTGGGTCGACGGGGTACCCTACAATGAGCAGTTCTTC. This sequence encodes CAWVDGVPYNEQFF.

The rearrangement joins TRBV28 to TRBJ2-1; D may be TRBD2 (6 bases). The CDR3 has 16 residues. Germline V CDR1 and CDR2: MDHEN, SYDVKM. V shed 5 bases and J shed 4 bases, with 18 bases lying between them. As DNA, the CDR3 is TGTGCCAGCAGTACGGCCCCCGGGAGAGCATACAATGAGCAGTTCTTC. It yields the protein CASSTAPGRAYNEQFF.

This rearrangement joins TRBV7-9 to TRBJ2-7; D is uncertain. CDR1 and CDR2 (germline): SEHNR, FQNEAQ (reference sequence). The CDR3 length is 12 residues. V lost 2 bases to trimming and J lost 5 bases, with 7 bases between them. DNA of the CDR3: TGTGCCAGCAGCTTATCGGAGCACGAGCAGTACTTC. Translated: CASSLSEHEQYF.

This clonotype was observed a few times. The chain recombines TRBV7-9 with TRBJ2-4; D assignment may be TRBD1 or TRBD2 (5 bases each). V lost 1 base and J lost 9, with 13 bases in between. CDR3 length: 14 amino acids. CDR1 is SEHNR, CDR2 FQNEAQ, per germline (reference sequence). This CDR3 is CASSLVGSGGIQYF. The CDR3 nucleotides read TGTGCCAGCAGCTTAGTCGGCAGTGGGGGCATTCAGTACTTC.

This clonotype came up many times. The chain is built from TRBV27 and TRBJ2-1; D is perhaps TRBD1 (6 bases). CDR1 and CDR2 (germline): MNHEY, SMNVEV (reference sequence). V lost 8 bases and J 10 bases, leaving 18 bases between the germline ends. The CDR3 runs to 13 residues. The CDR3 DNA is TGTGCCAGCCAAATCAGGGGTGAGCGGGAGCAGTTCTTC. Its protein is CASQIRGEREQFF.

This clonotype showed up just a few times. V usage is TRBV27 and J usage is TRBJ2-2; D uncertain. Trimming pared 5 bases from V and 1 base from J, leaving 5 bases between. Germline V gene lookup returns CDR1 MNHEY and CDR2 SMNVEV (reference sequence). CDR3 length equals 13 residues. This CDR3 reads CASSMMNTGELFF. CDR3 coding DNA: TGTGCCAGCAGTATGATGAACACCGGGGAGCTGTTTTTT.

This clonotype was observed at least ten times. The rearrangement uses TRBV18 and TRBJ2-2; no reliable D call. CDR1 and CDR2 from the germline V gene are KGHSH and LQKENI. V was trimmed by 1 base and J by 2 bases, leaving 11 bases between them. The length of the CDR3 is 16 residues. CDR3 in DNA: TGTGCCAGCTCACCACTATCAGGTCTAAACACCGGGGAGCTGTTTTTT. Amino acid sequence: CASSPLSGLNTGELFF.

The chain employs TRBV6-2 or TRBV6-3 and TRBJ1-1, with a tentative D call TRBD1 (5 bases). The CDR3 loop spans 14 amino acids. The V gene's germline CDR1 is MNHEY and CDR2 SVGEGT. With 7 bases removed from V and 3 bases from J, the gap between germline ends came to 15 bases. CDR3 in amino acids: CASIQTIQDTEAFF. The CDR3 nucleotides read TGTGCCAGCATCCAGACCATACAGGACACTGAAGCTTTCTTT.

A few counts support this clonotype. J is TRBJ2-3 and V is TRBV7-9, with 7 positions matching TRBD1. Trimming removed 6 bases from V and 0 bases from J; junction bases left unmatched: 6. The CDR3 contains 15 residues. CDR1 and CDR2 (germline): SEHNR, FQNEAQ (reference sequence). The CDR3 DNA follows: TGTGCCAGCAGACTAACAGGGGTGAGCACAGATACGCAGTATTTT. The encoded protein is CASRLTGVSTDTQYF.

Ten or more counts support this clonotype. The genes are TRBV12-3 or TRBV12-4 and TRBJ1-2, with a possible D match to TRBD1 (5 bases). V lost 5 bases and J lost 2, with 15 bases in between. The CDR3 consists of 15 residues. CDR3 DNA sequence: TGTGCCAGCAGTCGACCCAAGGGGCTCAACTATGGCTACACCTTC. It translates to CASSRPKGLNYGYTF.

This clonotype was counted ten times or more. The chain combines TRBV6-5 with TRBJ2-7; 8 positions match TRBD2. From germline, CDR1 is MNHEY and CDR2 SVGAGI. The CDR3 sequence is 16 residues long. Germline trimming cut 4 bases from V and 4 bases from J; bases unmatched to any gene: 12. The CDR3 sequence is CASSSLQGLAGYEQYF. The CDR3 DNA follows: TGTGCCAGCAGTTCTCTTCAGGGCCTAGCGGGTTACGAGCAGTACTTC.

This clonotype has a count of ten or more. The CDR3 sequence: CSARLMGSDTQYF. DNA for the CDR3: TGCAGTGCTAGACTAATGGGCTCAGATACGCAGTATTTT. The rearrangement links TRBV20-1 to TRBJ2-3, with unresolved D. CDR3 length equals 13 residues. The germline V gene encodes CDR1 DFQATT and CDR2 SNEGSKA (reference sequence). Trimming pared 2 bases from V and 4 bases from J, leaving 10 bases between.

This clonotype came up many times. The chain has TRBV28 and TRBJ2-1; 15 nucleotides align to TRBD2. Germline V gene sequence: CDR1 MDHEN, CDR2 SYDVKM. There are 15 residues in the CDR3. Germline trimming cut 7 bases from V and 4 bases from J; bases unmatched to any gene: 2. The CDR3 spells CASIGTSGRYNEQFF. The DNA of the CDR3 is TGTGCCAGCATAGGGACTAGCGGGAGGTACAATGAGCAGTTCTTC.

This clonotype was picked up many times. J is TRBJ2-5 and V is TRBV28; D may be TRBD2 (6 bases). Germline V lookup: CDR1 MDHEN, CDR2 SYDVKM. The CDR3 totals 14 residues. V was shortened by 6 bases and J by 1 base, with 12 bases between the two germline ends. CDR3 amino acids: CASRGWRGQETQYF. For the CDR3, the DNA is TGTGCCAGCAGAGGCTGGCGGGGCCAAGAGACCCAGTACTTC.